This TCR gamma chain was found in a study of Vδ1+ human thymocytes (dated by TCRdb to the late 2010s). A note on the overall study: mRNA-level TRG and TRD CDR3 repertoires of highly purified Vdelta1+ thymocytes from young children were characterised as a data resource. The multiplex-based CDR3 amplicon strategy had previously been validated against 5'RACE-based CDR3 amplicon generation methods. The research as a whole found: Because no clustering by age or sex was seen, donors were not stratified by age or sex in the analyses. Thymic TRG and TRD repertoires appeared highly polyclonal with Gaussian CDR3 length distributions, unlike oligoclonal peripheral blood repertoires. Because unexpected Vdelta2 sequences could lead to misinterpretation of bulk repertoire data, the authors recommended using highly purified populations and validating at the single-cell level. Numerous TRG clonotypes were shared among donors (up to about 7x10^3), while TRD repertoires were essentially private (a maximum of about 120 shared). Although sort purity was high, approximately 19% of thymic TRD sequences were Vdelta2 (with a few Vdelta3), in contrast to the peripheral blood Vdelta1+ controls.

This clone was detected a few times. The antigen it binds to is not known. Nothing much larger sits one base from this clone, and base qualities are not available. Thymic samples were depleted of alphabeta T cells, then CD3+ TCRVdelta1+ TCRVdelta2- thymocytes were FACS-sorted. Sorted Vdelta1+ thymocyte purity ranged from roughly 96% to 99.6%. The thymic specimens were obtained from fewer than 10 paediatric patients, aged about 5 days to 15 months, who were having corrective cardiac surgery. Thymic tissue was dispersed, and mononuclear cells were isolated on a Histopaque-1077 density gradient. Staining used anti-TCRVdelta1 clone TS8.2, anti-TCRVdelta2 clone B6, anti-CD3 clone HIT3a and anti-TCRalphabeta clone IP26 antibodies. According to the germline V gene, CDR1 reads VENAVY and CDR2 reads YDSYNSRV. The CDR3 starts with the cysteine, ends with the phenylalanine, and has 11 residues. The retained sequence is limited to the CDR3, 33 bases, with the frame set at the first base. From V the trimming removes 8 bases and from J it removes 7 bases, while the gene matches leave 4 bases of the junction unaccounted for.

RNA was isolated using the RNeasy mini kit, and reverse transcription was performed with Superscript III. Multiplex PCR was used to generate CDR3 amplicons, with pooled V-gene forward primers and a constant-region reverse primer carrying Illumina adaptor overhangs. After gel purification, amplicons were indexed with Nextera index primers over about 8 extra PCR cycles and were then purified with AMPure XP beads. Sequencing of libraries was performed on an Illumina MiSeq using paired-end 250 bp reads, dual indexing and an approximately 21% PhiX spike-in. The published analysis was carried out like this. Read quality was checked with FastQC, and TRG read pairs were merged using ea-utils fastq-join. IMGT/HighV-QUEST was used to annotate sequences, retaining only productive sequences with an unambiguous V-gene assignment, and each clonotype was defined by an identical CDR3 sequence. For downstream analysis, the tools were VDJtools 1.1.1, tcR 2.2.3, Treemap and vegan Shannon diversity in R 3.4.4. TCRdb called clones from the public reads with CATT, and repeated DNA sequences were later combined into one row. Clone size and V and J calls follow TCRdb, not the original study. The sample includes 35,000 or so gamma-chain clones, with around 20% observed a single time. 1.9% of the sample belongs to the ten largest clones.

The TCR originated in a girl less than two years old who had congenital heart surgery. Sequencing was done on a sample of Vdelta1+ gamma-delta thymocytes from the thymus. The intended sense of this specimen's cell subset or site label: FACS-sorted CD3+ TCRalphabeta- TCRVdelta1+ TCRVdelta2- thymocytes. The chain links TRGV8 with TRGJP2. At the DNA level, the sequence is TGTGCCACCTCGAATGATTGGATCAAGACGTTT. It translates as CATSNDWIKTF.